The 23 T cell receptor beta chains below all came from one sample that was sequenced in a study of blood T cell repertoires in COVID-19 (dated by TCRdb to about 2020). The library was made by the immunoSEQ multiplex PCR assay. The table comes from immuneACCESS by way of TCRdb, which keeps in-frame sequences with V and J called. Part of the clones is missing from these tables; in studies checked, under half for an unresolved V gene and the rest for unknown reasons. This sample comprises more than 85,000 clones, about 85% of them detected only once. The top ten clonotypes cover about 5.7% of the sample. The sample was peripheral blood. Receptors were obtained from a woman aged 50 to 65 with COVID-19, enrolled during active disease.

This clone showed up just a few times. V and J are TRBV18 and TRBJ2-5; D gene ambiguous. Germline V gene data show CDR1 as KGHSH and CDR2 as LQKENI. The CDR3 totals 13 residues. The V end lost 3 bases, the J end lost 2 bases, and 7 bases lay between the germline ends. In nucleotides, the CDR3 is TGTGCCAGCTCACCGAGGCCACAAGAGACCCAGTACTTC. It yields the protein CASSPRPQETQYF.

The chain joins TRBV9 to TRBJ2-2; maybe TRBD2 (6 bases). The V and J ends lost 0 bases and 8 bases respectively, with 11 bases between them. The V gene's germline CDR1 is SGDLS and CDR2 YYNGEE. The CDR3 contains 14 residues. The CDR3 DNA sequence: TGTGCCAGCAGCGTAGGGAGGGAGTCGGGGGAGCTGTTTTTT. Residues: CASSVGRESGELFF.

The chain joins TRBV4-1 to TRBJ2-5; a possible D gene is TRBD2 (6 bases). V was cut by 4 bases and J by 5 bases, with 14 bases left in between. The CDR3 length is 14 residues. Germline V gives CDR1 MGHRA, CDR2 YSYEKL. The CDR3 loop reads CASSPPHGGETQYF. The CDR3 nucleotides read TGCGCCAGCAGCCCCCCTCATGGGGGGGAGACCCAGTACTTC.

V usage is TRBV27 and J usage is TRBJ2-7, with a tentative D call TRBD1 (6 bases). Per germline, CDR1 MNHEY and CDR2 SMNVEV (reference sequence). Trimming took 8 bases from V and 3 from J, leaving 20 bases between them. This CDR3 region has 15 residues. CDR3 in DNA: TGTGCCAGCTTGTTGAGGCAGGGGTCCTTCTACGAGCAGTACTTC. It is translated as CASLLRQGSFYEQYF.

This chain joins TRBV28 and TRBJ1-1; TRBD1 matches 7 bases. The V gene end was trimmed by 4 bases and the J gene end by 1 base; junction bases not matched to a gene: 3. CDR1 is MDHEN and CDR2 is SYDVKM in the germline V gene. The CDR3 runs 14 residues. CDR3 loop: CASSSPGGNTEAFF. The CDR3 coding sequence is TGTGCCAGCAGTTCACCAGGGGGGAACACTGAAGCTTTCTTT. Based on the CDR3 plus reference TRBV28 and TRBJ1-1, the full variable domain is DVKVTQSSRYLVKRTGEKVFLECVQDMDHENMFWYRQDPGLGLRLIYFSYDVKMKEKGDIPEGYSVSREKKERFSLILESASTNQTSMYLCASSSPGGNTEAFFGQGTRLTVV.

The chain links TRBV28 to TRBJ1-2; TRBD1 agrees at 7 bases. Trimming at V came to 6 bases and at J to 4 bases, leaving 17 bases not matched to a gene. Per germline, CDR1 MDHEN and CDR2 SYDVKM. There are 17 residues in the CDR3. CDR3 DNA: TGTGCCAGCAGGGAGAATGGCAGGGGGGCTATAGGCTATGGCTACACCTTC. Protein sequence: CASRENGRGAIGYGYTF.

The J gene is TRBJ2-7, the V gene TRBV5-1; 8 bases map to TRBD1. The germline CDR1 and CDR2 sequences are SGHRS and YFSETQ. The CDR3 is 13 residues long. V dropped 4 bases and J dropped 9; count of bases not matched to a gene: 9. The DNA for the CDR3 is TGCGCCAGCAGCCCCGGACAGGGTGGGGTGCAGTACTTC. As protein: CASSPGQGGVQYF.

This rearrangement joins TRBV11-3 to TRBJ2-1, with 9 bases identical to TRBD2. In germline, CDR1 is SGHNT, CDR2 YENEEA. The CDR3 totals 16 residues. V lost 0 bases and J lost 4; bases outside the gene matches: 4. CDR3 amino acids: CASSLDGGGAYNEQFF. The CDR3 DNA reads TGTGCCAGCAGCTTAGATGGCGGGGGGGCTTACAATGAGCAGTTCTTC.

This clone came up a few times. Other DNA sequences of this sample code for an identical CDR3. The chain uses TRBV30 and TRBJ2-2, with TRBD1 identical over 7 bases. The CDR3 sequence is 13 residues long. V trimming: 1 base; J trimming: 4 bases; junction bases outside the gene matches: 0. CDR1 is GTSNPN, CDR2 SVGIG, per germline (reference sequence). CDR3 sequence reads: CAWSGQGTGELFF. The CDR3 coding sequence is TGTGCCTGGAGTGGACAGGGCACCGGGGAGCTGTTTTTT.

The V gene is TRBV6-5, the J gene TRBJ2-7; a possible D gene is TRBD2 (5 bases). Germline CDR1 and CDR2: MNHEY and SVGAGI. V lost 7 bases to trimming and J lost 6 bases, with 13 bases between them. This CDR3 spans 12 amino acids. This chain's CDR3 is CASITTRGEQYF. The CDR3 DNA reads TGTGCCAGCATCACTACTCGGGGCGAGCAGTACTTC.

A few counts support this clone. The chain combines TRBV19 with TRBJ2-3; the D is unclear. Trimming removed 5 bases at V and 4 bases at J, with 16 bases between. The CDR3 loop spans 15 amino acids. Germline values: CDR1 LNHDA, CDR2 SQIVND (reference sequence). The CDR3: CASSSQISWADTQYF. The DNA for the CDR3 is TGTGCCAGTAGTTCACAGATTAGTTGGGCAGATACGCAGTATTTT.

This rearrangement joins TRBV16 to TRBJ2-5, with D maybe TRBD2 (6 bases). The CDR3 is made up of 15 amino acids. CDR1 is KGHSY, CDR2 FQNENV, per germline. V lost 4 bases to trimming and J lost 1 base, with 13 bases between them. The CDR3 DNA reads as TGTGCCAGCAGCCCTGGGGGGATGACCCAAGAGACCCAGTACTTC. Translated: CASSPGGMTQETQYF.

This chain uses TRBV30 with TRBJ2-5, with TRBD2 matching 13 bases. There are 15 residues in the CDR3. V was clipped by 0 bases and J by 7 bases; unmatched bases: 5. Per germline, CDR1 GTSNPN and CDR2 SVGIG (reference sequence). The CDR3 protein is CAWSVLAGGPGTQYF. The CDR3 DNA sequence: TGTGCCTGGAGTGTACTAGCGGGGGGGCCCGGGACCCAGTACTTC.

The chain carries TRBV11-3 and TRBJ2-1, with 8 bases aligning to TRBD1. Germline CDR1 SGHNT, CDR2 YENEEA. V dropped 5 bases and J dropped 7; count of bases not matched to a gene: 13. The CDR3 totals 16 residues. CDR3 nucleotides: TGTGCCAGCAGCCCCGGTGCGGGACAGGAAAAAAATGAGCAGTTCTTC. Protein product: CASSPGAGQEKNEQFF.

This clone was detected a few times. The chain carries TRBV21-1 and TRBJ1-6; the table's D call TRBD1 went unverified against the DNA. TRBV21-1 is a listed pseudogene. There are 19 residues in the CDR3. The CDR3 here is CASSTLLGNRDRGPSPLHF. The CDR3 DNA follows: TGTGCCAGCAGCACGTTACTTGGAAACCGGGACAGGGGCCCCTCACCCCTCCACTTT.

The chain recombines TRBV14 with TRBJ2-7; weak D call: TRBD1 (5 bases). Germline CDR1 and CDR2: SGHDN and FVKESK. Trimming pared 6 bases from V and 0 bases from J, leaving 9 bases between. The CDR3 consists of 13 residues. The CDR3 region has the DNA TGTGCCAGCAGTACAGGAAACTCCTACGAGCAGTACTTC. This translates into CASSTGNSYEQYF.

The chain has TRBV18 and TRBJ1-2; 10 bases map to TRBD1. V lost 3 bases to trimming and J lost 4 bases; unmatched junction nucleotides: 2. The germline CDR1 and CDR2 sequences are KGHSH and LQKENI. The CDR3 contains 14 residues. For the CDR3, the DNA is TGTGCCAGCTCACCGGACAGGGGGGGCTATGGCTACACCTTC. As protein: CASSPDRGGYGYTF.

The chain joins TRBV5-1 to TRBJ1-6, with TRBD1 as a possible D gene (6 bases). This CDR3 region has 14 residues. CDR1 and CDR2 (germline): SGHRS, YFSETQ. V lost 4 bases, J lost 11 bases, and 16 bases lay in between. The CDR3 protein is CASSDKGGVAPLHF. CDR3 sequence (DNA): TGCGCCAGCAGCGATAAAGGGGGAGTCGCACCCCTCCACTTT.

A single count supports this clone. The chain joins TRBV30 to TRBJ2-5; D may be TRBD1 (5 bases). This CDR3 has 12 residues. V was clipped by 4 bases and J by 1 base, with 7 bases between them. The germline V gene has CDR1 GTSNPN and CDR2 SVGIG (reference sequence). In DNA form, the CDR3 reads TGTGCCTGGAAGACAGTCCAAGAGACCCAGTACTTC. It specifies CAWKTVQETQYF.

The rearrangement joins TRBV11-3 to TRBJ1-4; D perhaps matches TRBD1 (5 bases). The CDR3 extends over 16 amino acids. V was pared by 4 bases and J by 11 bases, with 23 bases between. Germline loops: CDR1 SGHNT, CDR2 YENEEA. The CDR3 loop is CASSSSPETQGGKLFF. CDR3 in DNA: TGTGCCAGCAGCTCATCCCCGGAGACCCAGGGTGGCAAACTGTTTTTT.

V and J are TRBV12-3 or TRBV12-4 and TRBJ2-7; 9 bases are a match to TRBD1. The CDR3 length is 13 residues. V was clipped by 6 bases and J by 7 bases; unmatched bases: 7. The CDR3 here is CASRGTGPGEQYF. CDR3 coding DNA: TGTGCCAGCAGGGGGACAGGGCCGGGTGAGCAGTACTTC.

In DNA, the CDR3 is TGTGCCAGTAGTATACCTCGGAAAGGGACAGAAGCTTTCTTT. It specifies CASSIPRKGTEAFF. J is TRBJ1-1 and V is TRBV19; tentative D call: TRBD1 (6 bases). The CDR3 is 14 residues long. Trimming took 2 bases from V and 8 from J, leaving 15 bases between them. CDR1 is LNHDA, CDR2 SQIVND, per germline (reference sequence).

This chain links TRBV10-3 with TRBJ2-3, with D perhaps matching TRBD2 (5 bases). V lost 0 bases to trimming and J lost 2 bases, with 6 bases between them. The length of the CDR3 is 14 residues. Germline loops: CDR1 ENHRY, CDR2 SYGVKD. As DNA, the CDR3 is TGTGCCATCAGTGAGTCGAGGGACACAGATACGCAGTATTTT. As protein: CAISESRDTDTQYF.